A single sample is the source of the 26 T cell receptor beta chains below, sequenced in a study of patients and donors after allogeneic stem cell transplantation. Each CDR3 protein gets one entry after TCRdb re-called the RT-PCR reads with MiXCR. The data hold about 400,000 distinct CDR3 sequences, with about a sixth observed a single time. The specimen was blood, either unsorted or a sorted T cell fraction (not recorded which). The receptors stem from a human donor who was either an allogeneic HSCT recipient or a stem cell or donor lymphocyte infusion donor (not recorded which). It is not recorded whose cells these are; they may come from a transplant donor.

The V gene is TRBV12-3 or TRBV12-4, the J gene TRBJ2-7; the match to TRBD2 covers 8 bases. Trimming took 6 bases from V and 1 from J; bases not matched to a gene: 5. The length of the CDR3 is 14 residues. CDR3 in DNA: TGTGCCAGCAGGGGGGCGGGAGGTTCCTACGAGCAGTACTTC. This encodes CASRGAGGSYEQYF.

The chain has TRBV28 and TRBJ1-5; no definite D call. This CDR3 is 15 amino acids long. Germline V CDR1 and CDR2: MDHEN, SYDVKM. Trimming took 6 bases from V and 2 from J, leaving 14 bases between them. The CDR3 sequence: CASSPGLSGNQPQHF. The CDR3 region has the DNA TGTGCCAGCAGCCCCGGGCTTTCCGGCAATCAGCCCCAGCATTTT.

This clonotype came up a few times. The chain has TRBV3-1 and TRBJ1-1; D remains unclear. CDR1 and CDR2 (germline): LGHDT, YNNKEL (reference sequence). This CDR3 has 13 amino acids. With 0 bases removed from V and 3 bases from J, the gap between germline ends came to 5 bases. The CDR3 here is CASSQERYTEAFF. The DNA of the CDR3 is TGTGCCAGCAGCCAAGAACGGTACACTGAAGCTTTCTTT.

The genes are TRBV6-1 and TRBJ2-7, with 10 bases fitting TRBD2. Per germline, CDR1 MNHNS and CDR2 SASEGT. The CDR3 totals 15 residues. Trimming took 7 bases from V and 3 from J; bases not matched to a gene: 9. The CDR3 here is CASMRLASGSYEQYF. As DNA, the CDR3 is TGTGCCAGCATGCGTTTGGCTAGCGGGAGCTACGAGCAGTACTTC.

This clonotype was counted many times. V is TRBV5-1 and J is TRBJ2-2; weak D call: TRBD2 (6 bases). The V gene lost 7 bases and the J gene lost 1 base, with 20 bases spanning the gap. The CDR3 covers 17 residues. CDR1 and CDR2 (germline): SGHRS, YFSETQ. CDR3 nucleotide sequence: TGCGCCAGCGGGGACTTGGCGGGACGAAAGAACACCGGGGAGCTGTTTTTT. This gives the protein CASGDLAGRKNTGELFF.

The rearrangement joins TRBV6-5 to TRBJ2-7; maybe TRBD2 (6 bases). Germline V lookup: CDR1 MNHEY, CDR2 SVGAGI. Trimming took 2 bases from V and 3 from J, leaving 20 bases between them. The CDR3 length is 17 residues. The CDR3 DNA reads TGTGCCAGCAGTTACGGTGGGGGACTGGGAAACCTCTACGAGCAGTACTTC. Its translation: CASSYGGGLGNLYEQYF.

This clonotype was counted ten times or more. This chain links TRBV7-9 with TRBJ2-1; 7 bases are a match to TRBD1. V shed 3 bases, J shed 2 bases, and the junction held 1 base outside the gene matches. Germline CDR1 and CDR2: SEHNR and FQNEAQ (reference sequence). The CDR3 is 14 residues long. The CDR3 reads CASSLTGPYNEQFF. In nucleotides, the CDR3 is TGTGCCAGCAGCTTGACAGGGCCCTACAATGAGCAGTTCTTC.

This clonotype came up a few times. This chain connects TRBV15 to TRBJ2-7; D remains ambiguous. V shed 0 bases and J shed 4 bases, with 13 bases lying between them. The CDR3 runs to 15 residues. Germline-derived CDR1 and CDR2 are LNHNV and YYDKDF (reference sequence). The CDR3 spells CATSRDLIRAYEQYF. The CDR3, as DNA: TGTGCCACCAGCAGAGATTTGATTAGGGCTTACGAGCAGTACTTC.

The CDR3 region has the DNA TGTGCCAGCTCATCGACAGGCTCATTAATGGGCTACGAGCAGTACTTC. Protein product: CASSSTGSLMGYEQYF. The chain joins TRBV18 to TRBJ2-7, with D possibly TRBD1 on 6 matching bases. The V end lost 5 bases, the J end lost 3 bases, and 20 bases lay between the germline ends. Germline V lookup: CDR1 KGHSH, CDR2 LQKENI. The CDR3 is 16 amino acids.

This chain joins TRBV27 and TRBJ2-3, with D perhaps matching TRBD1 or TRBD2 (5 bases each). V lost 6 bases and J 2 bases, leaving 18 bases between the germline ends. The V gene's germline CDR1 is MNHEY and CDR2 SMNVEV (reference sequence). The CDR3 is 16 amino acids. The CDR3 DNA follows: TGTGCCAGCAGAGGTGGGACCGGCTCAAACACAGATACGCAGTATTTT. Translating it yields CASRGGTGSNTDTQYF.

This clonotype was picked up a small number of times. The J gene is TRBJ1-1, the V gene TRBV5-1, with 12 bases identical to TRBD1. With V trimmed by 3 bases and J by 5 bases, 11 bases remained unmatched. Germline CDR1 and CDR2: SGHRS and YFSETQ. The CDR3 contains 17 residues. In DNA, the CDR3 is TGCGCCAGCAGCTGGGAGGGGACAGGGGGCTTTTGGACTGAAGCTTTCTTT. Translated, it gives CASSWEGTGGFWTEAFF.

This clonotype occurred a few times. CDR3 DNA: TGCGCCAGCAGCAGAAACAGGGGGCGGGATTCACCCCTCCACTTT. Amino acids: CASSRNRGRDSPLHF. V gene TRBV5-1 combines with J gene TRBJ1-6, with TRBD1 identical over 9 bases. Germline trimming cut 4 bases from V and 8 bases from J; bases unmatched to any gene: 7. From germline, CDR1 is SGHRS and CDR2 YFSETQ. The CDR3 covers 15 residues.

J is TRBJ2-1 and V is TRBV5-1; D not certain. The CDR3 runs to 16 residues. The ends were cut back, 0 bases at V and 6 bases at J, with 16 bases in the middle. Germline lookup yields CDR1 SGHRS and CDR2 YFSETQ. The CDR3 protein is CASSLGGSVLINEQFF. CDR3 DNA: TGCGCCAGCAGCTTGGGAGGTTCGGTGCTTATCAATGAGCAGTTCTTC. The whole variable domain, remainder taken from reference TRBV5-1 and TRBJ2-1, is KAGVTQTPRYLIKTRGQQVTLSCSPISGHRSVSWYQQTPGQGLQFLFEYFSETQRNKGNFPGRFSGRQFSNSRSEMNVSTLELGDSALYLCASSLGGSVLINEQFFGPGTRLTVL.

In its sample, this clonotype was seen a few times. The chain carries TRBV30 and TRBJ1-2; the D is unclear. This CDR3 spans 11 amino acids. CDR1 is GTSNPN, CDR2 SVGIG, per germline (reference sequence). Trimming removed 3 bases at V and 1 base at J, with 3 bases between. In DNA form, the CDR3 reads TGTGCCTGGAGCGGTAACTATGGCTACACCTTC. This encodes CAWSGNYGYTF.

CDR3 DNA sequence: TGTGCCACCAGTGATTGGACAGCGGGAGCAACAGATACGCAGTATTTT. It is translated as CATSDWTAGATDTQYF. The chain employs TRBV24-1 and TRBJ2-3, with 8 bases that match TRBD2. Germline CDR1 KGHDR, CDR2 SFDVKD. The CDR3 is 16 residues long. The junction had 6 bases not matched to a gene; V was cut back by 2 bases and J by 3 bases.

This chain uses TRBV6-2 or TRBV6-3 with TRBJ1-5; 7 bases are a match to TRBD1. Germline V lookup: CDR1 MNHEY, CDR2 SVGEGT. The CDR3 has 14 amino acids. V dropped 6 bases and J dropped 4; count of bases not matched to a gene: 6. The CDR3 DNA reads as TGTGCCAGCAGCCGGACAGGACCTAATCAGCCCCAGCATTTT. It translates to CASSRTGPNQPQHF.

The chain uses TRBV6-1 and TRBJ2-5; TRBD2 agrees at 13 bases. CDR3 size: 16 residues. The trim removed 6 bases at V and 5 bases at J, leaving 9 bases unmatched. Germline CDR1 reads MNHNS; CDR2 reads SASEGT. The CDR3 loop reads CASSHTSGRAGETQYF. The CDR3 DNA reads TGTGCCAGCAGCCATACTAGCGGGAGGGCCGGTGAGACCCAGTACTTC.

This clonotype appeared many times. V gene TRBV11-2 combines with J gene TRBJ2-2; D not resolved. Per germline, CDR1 SGHAT and CDR2 FQNNGV. The ends were cut back, 1 base at V and 3 bases at J, with 6 bases in the middle. This CDR3 is 14 amino acids long. The CDR3 DNA sequence: TGTGCCAGCAGCTTAGGAGAATACACCGGGGAGCTGTTTTTT. It codes for CASSLGEYTGELFF.

The rearrangement links TRBV7-9 to TRBJ2-1; D possibly matches TRBD1 or TRBD2 (5 bases each). The CDR3 is 17 residues long. Trimming shortened V by 4 bases and J by 6 bases, and 22 bases separated the two germline ends. The germline CDR1 and CDR2 sequences are SEHNR and FQNEAQ (reference sequence). The CDR3, as DNA: TGTGCCAGCAGCTCCCTCTCCCAGGGATCGGGACGCAATGAGCAGTTCTTC. This encodes CASSSLSQGSGRNEQFF.

The V gene is TRBV11-2, the J gene TRBJ2-3; 9 nucleotides agree with TRBD2. V was clipped by 1 base and J by 1 base; unmatched bases: 9. CDR1 is SGHAT and CDR2 is FQNNGV in the germline V gene. There are 18 residues in the CDR3. This chain's CDR3 is CASSLVGGGGLGTDTQYF. CDR3 bases: TGTGCCAGCAGCTTAGTTGGCGGGGGGGGCCTTGGCACAGATACGCAGTATTTT. Filled out from reference TRBV11-2 and TRBJ2-3, the complete variable domain reads EAGVAQSPRYKIIEKRQSVAFWCNPISGHATLYWYQQILGQGPKLLIQFQNNGVVDDSQLPKDRFSAERLKGVDSTLKIQPAKLEDSAVYLCASSLVGGGGLGTDTQYFGPGTRLTVL.

The chain couples TRBV29-1 to TRBJ2-3; 10 nucleotides agree with TRBD2. Germline CDR1 SQVTM, CDR2 ANQGSEA. This CDR3 comprises 16 residues. Losses at the gene ends were 7 bases for V and 2 bases for J; bases not matched to a gene: 12. CDR3 region: CSAKPIAGGSTDTQYF. In DNA form, the CDR3 reads TGCAGCGCAAAACCGATAGCGGGAGGTTCCACAGATACGCAGTATTTT.

CDR3 protein: CASSLPQGTYEQYF. Here the CDR3 DNA reads TGTGCCAGCAGTCTACCTCAGGGGACCTACGAGCAGTACTTC. The rearrangement uses TRBV28 and TRBJ2-7, with D tentatively TRBD1 (6 bases). The CDR3 runs to 14 residues. Germline CDR1 and CDR2: MDHEN and SYDVKM. The V and J ends lost 5 bases and 2 bases respectively, with 13 bases between them.

This chain connects TRBV7-9 to TRBJ2-1; 7 bases map to TRBD2. CDR1 SEHNR and CDR2 FQNEAQ come from the germline V gene (reference sequence). The V segment lost 1 base and the J segment 8 bases; nucleotides outside the gene matches: 8. The CDR3 is 15 residues long. In DNA form, the CDR3 reads TGTGCCAGCAGCTTAGTAGCCCTAGCGGAGGATGAGCAGTTCTTC. Protein: CASSLVALAEDEQFF.

V gene TRBV5-1 combines with J gene TRBJ1-3; D not certain. Germline-derived CDR1 and CDR2 are SGHRS and YFSETQ. The CDR3 extends over 14 amino acids. The ends were cut back, 0 bases at V and 3 bases at J, with 7 bases in the middle. CDR3 region: CASSLEKIGNTIYF. The CDR3 DNA reads as TGCGCCAGCAGCTTGGAGAAAATTGGAAACACCATATATTTT. Full variable domain (remainder filled in from reference TRBV5-1 and TRBJ1-3): KAGVTQTPRYLIKTRGQQVTLSCSPISGHRSVSWYQQTPGQGLQFLFEYFSETQRNKGNFPGRFSGRQFSNSRSEMNVSTLELGDSALYLCASSLEKIGNTIYFGEGSWLTVV.

The J gene is TRBJ2-7, the V gene TRBV7-6; 10 nucleotides align to TRBD2. Germline V gene lookup returns CDR1 SGHVS and CDR2 FNYEAQ. This CDR3 spans 16 amino acids. Unmatched junction bases numbered 5, after V lost 0 bases and J lost 3 bases. CDR3 sequence reads: CASSLAASGRSYEQYF. CDR3 DNA: TGTGCCAGCAGCTTAGCGGCTAGCGGGAGAAGCTACGAGCAGTACTTC.

CDR3 region: CASRVQGQPQHF. CDR3 nucleotides: TGTGCCAGCAGAGTACAGGGCCAGCCCCAGCATTTT. The chain employs TRBV6-2 or TRBV6-3 and TRBJ1-5; perhaps TRBD1 as D (6 bases). This CDR3 comprises 12 residues. V gave up 6 bases and J gave up 7 bases, with 10 bases separating them. Per the germline V gene, CDR1 is MNHEY and CDR2 is SVGEGT.